This TCR beta chain was sequenced in a study of glioma-infiltrating T cells. Study-level points and caveats: Tissue-blood divergence was below expectation in non-neoplastic patients, above in gliomas. Shared blood CDR3 signature motifs marked patients with low tissue-blood divergence. CDR3 overlap between tissue and blood was very small.

Of note for this clonotype: Its specificity is not known.

Amplification of TCR alpha and beta CDR3 regions from RNA used iRepertoire nested multiplex PCR. Each CDR3 protein is one row after TCRdb ran MiXCR on the multiplex PCR reads. The profile shows more than 300,000 distinct CDR3 sequences, 41% of them singletons. The receptor comes from a human donor with low-grade glioma or glioblastoma, undergoing nonglioma brain surgery, or in good health (not recorded which). Input material: glioma tissue, nonneoplastic brain tissue, or PBMCs (not recorded which).

The CDR3 DNA sequence: TGTGCCAGCAGCGCCGTTAGCAGGGGGACCCAAAGCTCCTACGAGCAGTACTTC. Translation: CASSAVSRGTQSSYEQYF. This sequence joins TRBV7-9 and TRBJ2-7; TRBD1 matches at 7 bases. J lost 0 bases, V lost 5 bases, and 16 bases had no gene match. This CDR3 contains 18 residues. Germline V gene sequence: CDR1 SEHNR, CDR2 FQNEAQ (reference sequence).